This paragraph reports one T cell receptor beta chain. Its antigen has not been determined. No base quality information exists; no much larger clone differs at one position. PBMCs were isolated by Ficoll-Paque density gradient centrifugation. The sample belongs to a study of T-cell memory formation after mild COVID-19 listed by TCRdb under 2021. About the study as a whole: Most TCR sequence clusters were specific to one of the two donors. T-cell clones expanding and contracting after mild COVID-19 in two donors were tracked by longitudinal TCRalpha and TCRbeta repertoire sequencing. The cohort was made up of two young adult volunteers, one female and one male, who were previously healthy. Study-wide conclusions, independent of this receptor: Some responding clones were found in pre-infection memory, which suggests that pre-existing cross-reactive memory T cells took part in the SARS-CoV-2 response. Clones that contracted from day 15 to 85 showed balanced CD4/CD8 phenotypes, whereas a second wave of clones that expanded from day 15 to 37 leaned towards CD4+. Contracting CD4+ clones were located mainly in the CM and EM memory subsets, whereas CD8+ clones were found to be enriched in EMRA. Only two mild cases were covered in the study, and larger cohorts including severe cases with pre-infection samples were considered necessary. SARS-CoV-2 specificity of the second-wave clones peaking on day 37 was not confirmed.

CDR1 and CDR2 are read off the germline V gene (reference sequence) as SEHNR and FQNEAQ. From the cysteine up to the phenylalanine, the CDR3 has a length of 13 residues. CDR3 DNA only is kept here, 39 bases in frame from base 1. V gives up 5 bases and J gives up 6 bases, and the segment between their germline ends measures 11 bases. Instrument on record: Illumina NovaSeq 6000. Using 5'RACE with constant-segment primers, TCRalpha and TCRbeta cDNA libraries were constructed, with sample barcodes and unique molecular identifiers added in the process. RNA was extracted from every sample with Trizol reagent. Amplification of the libraries took two PCR steps, and the second step added a second sample barcode plus Illumina TruSeq adapters. Sequencing of the libraries was done on an Illumina NovaSeq, producing 2 x 150 bp paired-end reads. The authors' analysis ran thus. The reads were demultiplexed and collapsed into UMI-guided consensus sequences using migec v1.2.7. With mixcr v2.1.11, UMI consensuses were aligned to TRA and TRB V and J templates and assembled into clonotypes. A clonotype was counted as expanded or contracted only if both edgeR and NoisET called the change significant, with noise models trained on biological replicates. edgeR calls used a false discovery rate-adjusted p below 0.01 and a log2 fold-change threshold of 1. As an exploratory analysis of dynamics, max-normalized trajectories of the 1000 most abundant clonotypes were examined with PCA combined with hierarchical clustering. Separately sequenced CD4+ and CD8+ repertoires were used to assign a CD4 or CD8 phenotype to each responding clone. Starting from the raw public reads, TCRdb applied fastp trimming at Q25, assembled clones with MiXCR and retained in-frame beta chains. Rows with one shared CDR3 protein collapse into an entry with the most common genes and DNA. TCRdb, rather than the study authors, made the V and J calls. Across this sample there are 50,000 or so distinct CDR3 sequences, with around a quarter seen only once. About two fifths of the sample lies in the top ten.

This receptor chain uses TRBV7-9 and TRBJ2-1; D gene: possibly TRBD1, on 5 matching bases. The TCR originated in a man between 18 and 35 years old who had mild COVID-19 (a few samples of this study predate the infection). The sample titles of this study are shuffled in the database, so cell type and time point are left out; the donor was told from shared clones. Specimen: PBMCs or a T cell subset sorted from them (not recorded which). The CDR3 amino acid sequence is: CASSEGALNEQFF. The DNA sequence is TGTGCCAGCAGCGAAGGGGCCCTCAATGAGCAGTTCTTC.